This TCR beta chain was captured by sequencing in a study of shared clonotypes between healthy human individuals. Study information: Each donor had three CD4 naive, three CD4 memory, two CD8 naive and one CD8 memory plate.

The authors split each subset's genomic DNA evenly across several immunoSEQ plates. In the study's own analysis: Without quality scores, immunoSEQ junctional reads could not be filtered like full-length reads. Generated by immunoSEQ multiplex PCR, the TCRdb table keeps only in-frame clones and is missing some. That table is the source of V, J and clone size, and D and trimming were worked out from the DNA. The sample has around 610,000 clones, about 95% seen once. As defined, naive CD8 cells were CD45RO-negative and positively selected for CCR7, with terminally differentiated effector memory CD45RA+ cells excluded. Trimming took 3 bases from V and 4 from J, leaving 16 bases between them. CDR1 is LNHDA, CDR2 SQIVND, per germline (reference sequence). The CDR3 consists of 16 residues. Worth noting for this clone: Its specificity is unknown.

Findings and caveats of the study: Only blood was sampled, and tissue TCR repertoires likely differ from blood ones.

This rearrangement joins TRBV19 to TRBJ2-1, with D perhaps matching TRBD2 (5 bases). The specimen sequenced was naive CD8+ T cells sorted from blood. The source is a woman in her twenties or thirties in good health. The CDR3 spells CASSIPGGLLYNEQFF. CDR3 bases: TGTGCCAGTAGTATTCCCGGCGGGTTATTATACAATGAGCAGTTCTTC.